This record covers a single T cell receptor (beta chain). Its antigen is undetermined. This sample stems from a study of graft-versus-host responses after intestinal transplantation. Sequenced by immunoSEQ multiplex PCR; TCRdb stores in-frame clones only, minus some. Of some 55,000 clones listed, less than 95% are singletons. Germline assignment: CDR1 SGHNT and CDR2 YYREEE (reference sequence). The V end lost 7 bases, the J end lost 10 bases, and 18 bases lay between the germline ends. This CDR3 is built from 13 residues. Regarding the study as a whole: Recipient marrow showed GvH clones, some seen first in ileum or blood. Levels of circulating GvH clones at their peak were associated with early post-transplant HvG declines.

This chain connects TRBV5-4 to TRBJ2-1; D possibly matches TRBD1 or TRBD2 (5 bases each). The TCR originated in a human patient who received an intestinal transplant, so some T cells may come from the graft donor. The sample consisted of PBMCs, taken roughly 660 days after intestinal transplant. The CDR3, as DNA: TGTGCCAGCTGGGACGAGGGTATGCGGGAGCAGTTCTTC. Amino acids: CASWDEGMREQFF. The full variable domain, with the rest looked up from reference TRBV5-4 and TRBJ2-1, is ETGVTQSPTHLIKTRGQQVTLRCSSQSGHNTVSWYQQALGQGPQFIFQYYREEENGRGNFPPRFSGLQFPNYSSELNVNALELDDSALYLCASWDEGMREQFFGPGTRLTVL.